This T cell receptor (beta chain) was recorded in a study of cytomegalovirus exposure and HLA in healthy donors. For the study at large: The same platform was used for the 110 or so validation repertoires as for the 666 first-cohort repertoires, as reported in a later analysis.

Between the trimmed V and J ends, which lost 2 bases and 0 bases, there was a span of 11 bases. From germline, CDR1 is MDHEN and CDR2 SYDVKM. The CDR3 contains 15 residues. On this clone itself: The antigen is not known.

Study-wide results and limits: Most TCR sequences were seen very rarely across donors, but some public TCRs occurred in many. The study listed roughly 150 cytomegalovirus-associated TCR beta chains. First-cohort TCR clusters were later found to tend to co-occur in the approximately 120 validation repertoires.

The method was immunoSEQ multiplex PCR; TCRdb's version includes in-frame clones alone and lacks a portion of them. This table holds 130,000 to 150,000 clones, 85% to 90% found once. Sequencing was performed on PBMCs. This TCR was sampled from a woman aged 30 to 39 in good health and CMV-seropositive. The chain employs TRBV28 and TRBJ2-7, with D uncertain. The CDR3 nucleotides read TGTGCCAGCAGTTTACACCATCCGAGCTCCTACGAGCAGTACTTC. It translates to CASSLHHPSSYEQYF.